The clone carrying this TCR beta chain was observed a handful of times. Its antigen is unidentified. The data stem from a study of blood T cells in healthy people across ages. Study results and limitations: Higher diversity, along with more naive CD4+ cells, distinguished long-lived donors from aged donors. Observed TCR beta diversity per million T cells went down as age went up. This fall followed a roughly linear course with age.

Donor samples were obtained from healthy Caucasian individuals from Russia, aged roughly 6 to 95. A J-beta primer mix and a sample-barcoded 5' primer were used in a second PCR of about 7 to 12 cycles. TCRdb ran MiXCR on the 5' RACE reads and lists one entry per CDR3 protein. The table lists about 540,000 distinct CDR3 sequences, about 25% of them singletons. This sample was shared with a second study, whose subject was T cells of mothers and their children. Per that paper: Once extracted, all RNA went into cDNA synthesis at about 1.5 ug per 15 ul.

Sequenced: blood. The sequence came from a boy between 10 and 17 years old in good health.

CDR3 bases: TGTGCCACCAGTGATTTATCCCAGGGTGGCTGGGGCAATCAGCCCCAGCATTTT. This encodes CATSDLSQGGWGNQPQHF. This rearrangement joins TRBV24-1 to TRBJ1-5, with a possible D match to TRBD1 (5 bases). V was pared by 1 base and J by 2 bases, with 17 bases between. Looked up from germline, CDR1 is KGHDR and CDR2 is SFDVKD. There are 18 residues in the CDR3.